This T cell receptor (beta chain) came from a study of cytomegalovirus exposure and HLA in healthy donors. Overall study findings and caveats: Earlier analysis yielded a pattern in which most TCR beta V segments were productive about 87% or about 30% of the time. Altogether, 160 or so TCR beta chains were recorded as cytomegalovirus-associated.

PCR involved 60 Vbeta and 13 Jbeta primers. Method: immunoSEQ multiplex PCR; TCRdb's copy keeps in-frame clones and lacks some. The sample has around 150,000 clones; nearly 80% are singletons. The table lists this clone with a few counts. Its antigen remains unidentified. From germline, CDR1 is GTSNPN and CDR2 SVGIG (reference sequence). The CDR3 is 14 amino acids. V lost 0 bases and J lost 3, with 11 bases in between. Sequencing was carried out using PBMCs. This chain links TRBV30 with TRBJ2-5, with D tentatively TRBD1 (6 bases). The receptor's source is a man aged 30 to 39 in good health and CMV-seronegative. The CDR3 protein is CAWSVRTVKETQYF. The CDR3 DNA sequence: TGTGCCTGGAGTGTAAGGACAGTAAAAGAGACCCAGTACTTC.